Shown below are 26 T cell receptor beta chains from a single sample sequenced in a study of cytomegalovirus exposure and HLA in healthy donors. PCR amplification relied on 60 Vbeta primers (plus 13 Jbeta primers). Data came from immunoSEQ multiplex PCR; TCRdb stores just in-frame clones and leaves some out. The sample has 90,000 to 150,000 clones; approximately 80% are singletons. Sequencing used PBMCs. Receptors were obtained from a man aged 45-65 years in good health and CMV-seropositive.

CDR3: CASSLGPGPSYEQYF. CDR3 nucleotides: TGTGCCAGCAGTTTAGGCCCAGGGCCCTCCTACGAGCAGTACTTC. The chain uses TRBV28 and TRBJ2-7; tentative D call: TRBD1 (5 bases). Trimming removed 2 bases from V and 0 bases from J, with 11 bases in between. Germline V gene lookup returns CDR1 MDHEN and CDR2 SYDVKM. CDR3 size: 15 residues.

This chain connects TRBV11-2 to TRBJ1-3; D is perhaps TRBD1 (5 bases). Per the germline V gene, CDR1 is SGHAT and CDR2 is FQNNGV. V gave up 8 bases and J gave up 4 bases, with 21 bases separating them. This CDR3 has 16 residues. Here the CDR3 reads CASSYQGFGLGNTIYF. The DNA for the CDR3 is TGTGCCAGCTCTTACCAGGGTTTCGGGCTCGGAAACACCATATATTTT.

This clone was detected only a few times. This chain joins TRBV19 and TRBJ1-1, with D maybe TRBD1 (5 bases). The CDR3 loop spans 13 amino acids. CDR1 is LNHDA and CDR2 is SQIVND in the germline V gene (reference sequence). V was shortened by 3 bases and J by 1 base, with 6 bases between the two germline ends. The CDR3 loop is CASSMTENTEAFF. The CDR3 region has the DNA TGTGCCAGTAGTATGACAGAGAACACTGAAGCTTTCTTT.

This clone was detected only a few times. The V gene is TRBV7-9, the J gene TRBJ1-4; D remains unclear. CDR1 SEHNR and CDR2 FQNEAQ come from the germline V gene (reference sequence). This CDR3 is 14 amino acids long. Trimming stripped 4 bases from V and 3 bases from J, with 9 bases between. The CDR3, as DNA: TGTGCCAGCAGCTCCAGGAAGGCTAATGAAAAACTGTTTTTT. Encoded protein: CASSSRKANEKLFF.

This clone has a handful of counts. Other DNA sequences in this sample translate to the same CDR3. The CDR3 DNA is TGTGCCAGCAGCTTAGGGCTGACTAGCGGGGGAGAGACCCAGTACTTC. It encodes CASSLGLTSGGETQYF. The gene calls are TRBV7-2 and TRBJ2-5; 12 nucleotides agree with TRBD2. The CDR3 runs to 16 residues. Germline values: CDR1 SGHTA, CDR2 FQGNSA. Trimming took 1 base from V and 4 from J; bases not matched to a gene: 4.

The genes are TRBV2 and TRBJ1-4; 8 nucleotides line up with TRBD1. Trimming removed 10 bases from V and 4 bases from J; junction bases left unmatched: 8. This CDR3 has 14 amino acids. Germline lookup yields CDR1 SNHLY and CDR2 FYNNEI. For the CDR3, the DNA is TGTGCCACCTCGGGCGGACAGGGTAATGAAAAACTGTTTTTT. As protein: CATSGGQGNEKLFF.

This CDR3 is CASSLEGGGANTGELFF. Written as DNA, the CDR3 is TGTGCCAGCAGCTTAGAGGGCGGCGGGGCAAACACCGGGGAGCTGTTTTTT. The chain links TRBV11-3 to TRBJ2-2; D possibly corresponds to TRBD2 (6 bases). Looked up from germline, CDR1 is SGHNT and CDR2 is YENEEA. V gave up 0 bases and J gave up 2 bases, with 13 bases separating them. The CDR3 has 17 residues.

The genes are TRBV10-3 and TRBJ2-7, with D maybe TRBD2 (6 bases). Germline V CDR1 and CDR2: ENHRY, SYGVKD. CDR3 size: 15 residues. Trimming stripped 3 bases from V and 3 bases from J, with 15 bases between. The CDR3 bases are TGTGCCATCAGTGATAGTAGCGGAGGGATCTACGAGCAGTACTTC. It encodes CAISDSSGGIYEQYF.

This chain uses TRBV5-1 with TRBJ1-1, with 10 bases identical to TRBD1. V lost 4 bases and J lost 1; bases outside the gene matches: 13. CDR3 length equals 18 residues. The V gene's germline CDR1 is SGHRS and CDR2 YFSETQ. The CDR3 region is CASSPRDRGQPQNTEAFF. In DNA form, the CDR3 reads TGCGCCAGCAGCCCAAGGGACAGGGGCCAACCCCAGAACACTGAAGCTTTCTTT.

V is TRBV28 and J is TRBJ2-2; D is uncertain. Trimming took off 1 base at V and 0 bases at J, with 9 bases between the two ends. The CDR3 spans 16 residues. Germline V gene data show CDR1 as MDHEN and CDR2 as SYDVKM. Here the CDR3 reads CASSLSLPANTGELFF. Here the CDR3 DNA reads TGTGCCAGCAGTTTATCCCTACCCGCGAACACCGGGGAGCTGTTTTTT.

The sample holds one count of this clone. The V call is TRBV6-1, the J call TRBJ2-2; 7 bases are a match to TRBD2. The CDR3 spans 15 residues. CDR1 and CDR2 (germline): MNHNS, SASEGT. The junction had 11 bases not matched to a gene; V was cut back by 4 bases and J by 9 bases. CDR3 sequence (DNA): TGTGCCAGCAGTGCCGTTGAGGGAGGGAGCAGGGAGCTGTTTTTT. This translates into CASSAVEGGSRELFF.

The CDR3 nucleotides are TGTGCCAGCAGCTTAGTAAGGGGGAGAGGGGACACTGAAGCTTTCTTT. This translates into CASSLVRGRGDTEAFF. This sequence joins TRBV7-9 and TRBJ1-1, with D tentatively TRBD1 (6 bases). CDR1 SEHNR and CDR2 FQNEAQ come from the germline V gene (reference sequence). The CDR3 loop spans 16 amino acids. The V and J ends lost 1 base and 3 bases respectively, with 15 bases between them.

The J gene is TRBJ2-2, the V gene TRBV2, with D tentatively TRBD1 (6 bases). Germline assignment: CDR1 SNHLY and CDR2 FYNNEI. V lost 6 bases, J lost 2 bases, and 16 bases lay in between. The CDR3 runs to 16 residues. In nucleotides, the CDR3 is TGTGCCAGCAGGCCACCGGGACACCGAAACACCGGGGAGCTGTTTTTT. This codes for CASRPPGHRNTGELFF.

The V gene is TRBV4-3, the J gene TRBJ2-5; D is possibly TRBD2 (6 bases). Per germline, CDR1 LGHNA and CDR2 YSLEER. The CDR3 is 14 residues long. V was trimmed by 0 bases and J by 7 bases, leaving 12 bases between them. Written as DNA, the CDR3 is TGCGCCAGCAGCCAAGAGGGGGGTTTGGGGACCCAGTACTTC. Protein: CASSQEGGLGTQYF.

The V gene is TRBV2, the J gene TRBJ2-7, with 9 bases lining up with TRBD2. The J segment lost 7 bases and the V segment lost 5 bases, leaving 15 bases of the junction unmatched. This CDR3 is 16 amino acids long. The germline CDR1 and CDR2 sequences are SNHLY and FYNNEI. In nucleotides, the CDR3 is TGTGCCAGCAGTATCCTTAGCGGGAGCCGAACGGGGGAGCAGTACTTC. As protein: CASSILSGSRTGEQYF.

A remark on this clone: One end of the junction does not line up with germline, which may come from a read error. V gene TRBV6-6 combines with J gene TRBJ2-1, with TRBD1 matching over 9 bases. The CDR3 sequence is 11 residues long. Per germline, CDR1 MNHNY and CDR2 SVGAGI (reference sequence). Here the CDR3 reads CASSTGQGRVF. The CDR3 nucleotides are TGTGCCAGCAGCACGGGACAGGGTCGGGTCTTC.

To note about this clone: Other DNA sequences in the same sample also yield this CDR3. This chain links TRBV5-1 with TRBJ1-2; D is perhaps TRBD1 (6 bases). From germline, CDR1 is SGHRS and CDR2 YFSETQ. Trimming took 0 bases from V and 3 from J, leaving 6 bases between them. This CDR3 has 13 residues. The CDR3 loop reads CASSLGQDYGYTF. CDR3 DNA: TGCGCCAGCAGCTTGGGACAGGACTATGGCTACACCTTC.

This clone showed up just once. This chain uses TRBV2 with TRBJ1-2, with D uncertain. The CDR3 loop spans 11 amino acids. CDR1 is SNHLY and CDR2 is FYNNEI in the germline V gene. Trimming left V 7 bases short and J 11 bases short, with 14 bases between. The CDR3 here is CASMRTVAYTF. As DNA, the CDR3 is TGTGCCAGCATGAGGACGGTAGCGTACACCTTC.

The J gene is TRBJ2-7, the V gene TRBV7-3; D might be TRBD1 (6 bases). With 5 bases removed from V and 1 base from J, the gap between germline ends came to 9 bases. Germline V gene data show CDR1 as SGHTA and CDR2 as FQGTGA. The CDR3 is 13 residues long. The CDR3: CASSRDNSYEQYF. In DNA, the CDR3 is TGTGCCAGCAGCCGGGACAATTCCTACGAGCAGTACTTC.

The chain recombines TRBV5-1 with TRBJ1-1, with D hard to call. Germline V gives CDR1 SGHRS, CDR2 YFSETQ. This CDR3 is built from 16 residues. V dropped 1 base and J dropped 2 bases, with 15 bases sitting between them. The CDR3 loop is CASSLFEGGTNTEAFF. CDR3 DNA: TGCGCCAGCAGCTTGTTCGAAGGAGGAACAAACACTGAAGCTTTCTTT.

This chain links TRBV11-3 with TRBJ1-1; maybe TRBD1 (5 bases). Germline lookup yields CDR1 SGHNT and CDR2 YENEEA. CDR3 length: 13 residues. The V and J ends lost 5 bases and 2 bases respectively, with 9 bases between them. The CDR3 is CASSRQGNTEAFF. CDR3 nucleotides: TGTGCCAGCAGCAGGCAGGGTAACACTGAAGCTTTCTTT. Together with reference TRBV11-3 and TRBJ1-1, the CDR3 gives the full variable domain: EAGVVQSPRYKIIEKKQPVAFWCNPISGHNTLYWYLQNLGQGPELLIRYENEEAVDDSQLPKDRFSAERLKGVDSTLKIQPAELGDSAVYLCASSRQGNTEAFFGQGTRLTVV.

This chain links TRBV7-7 with TRBJ2-1, with TRBD2 matching over 9 bases. CDR3 size: 16 residues. Unmatched junction bases numbered 10, after V lost 5 bases and J lost 5 bases. Germline values: CDR1 SSHAT, CDR2 FNYEAQ (reference sequence). CDR3 sequence: CASSLNLAGGNNEQFF. CDR3 bases: TGTGCCAGCAGCCTCAACTTGGCGGGAGGGAACAATGAGCAGTTCTTC.

The gene calls are TRBV2 and TRBJ2-7, with 11 bases aligning to TRBD2. Trimming removed 6 bases from V and 5 bases from J; junction bases left unmatched: 9. This CDR3 contains 15 residues. Germline V gives CDR1 SNHLY, CDR2 FYNNEI. Here the CDR3 reads CASSLSTGLADEQYF. CDR3 sequence (DNA): TGTGCCAGCAGCCTCTCGACGGGACTAGCGGACGAGCAGTACTTC. Full variable domain (missing parts from reference TRBV2 and TRBJ2-7): EPEVTQTPSHQVTQMGQEVILRCVPISNHLYFYWYRQILGQKVEFLVSFYNNEISEKSEIFDDQFSVERPDGSNFTLKIRSTKLEDSAMYFCASSLSTGLADEQYFGPGTRLTVT.

The table lists this clone with a few counts. The rearrangement joins TRBV5-4 to TRBJ2-2; tentative D call: TRBD2 (6 bases). The CDR3 runs 16 residues. CDR1 and CDR2 (germline): SGHNT, YYREEE (reference sequence). V was shortened by 1 base and J by 4 bases, with 14 bases between the two germline ends. CDR3 sequence reads: CASSLSGRRGTGELFF. CDR3 nucleotides: TGTGCCAGCAGCTTGTCCGGGAGAAGGGGCACCGGGGAGCTGTTTTTT.

There are a few counts of this clone. The J gene is TRBJ2-7, the V gene TRBV30, with D unresolved. The CDR3 is 14 residues long. Deletions cut 0 bases from V and 7 bases from J, with 16 bases between. Germline CDR1 reads GTSNPN; CDR2 reads SVGIG (reference sequence). CDR3 sequence reads: CAWSVPSFIREQYF. DNA of the CDR3: TGTGCCTGGAGTGTACCCTCCTTTATTCGGGAGCAGTACTTC.

The rearrangement joins TRBV18 to TRBJ2-7, with 8 bases that match TRBD1. J was trimmed by 7 bases and V by 3 bases; bases with no gene match: 11. CDR1 and CDR2 from the germline V gene are KGHSH and LQKENI. The CDR3 sequence is 15 residues long. The CDR3 spells CASSPKQTGAVEQYF. CDR3 nucleotides: TGTGCCAGCTCACCTAAGCAGACAGGGGCGGTGGAGCAGTACTTC. The full variable domain, in which reference TRBV18 and TRBJ2-7 provide the parts outside the CDR3, is NAGVMQNPRHLVRRRGQEARLRCSPMKGHSHVYWYRQLPEEGLKFMVYLQKENIIDESGMPKERFSAEFPKEGPSILRIQQVVRGDSAAYFCASSPKQTGAVEQYFGPGTRLTVT.